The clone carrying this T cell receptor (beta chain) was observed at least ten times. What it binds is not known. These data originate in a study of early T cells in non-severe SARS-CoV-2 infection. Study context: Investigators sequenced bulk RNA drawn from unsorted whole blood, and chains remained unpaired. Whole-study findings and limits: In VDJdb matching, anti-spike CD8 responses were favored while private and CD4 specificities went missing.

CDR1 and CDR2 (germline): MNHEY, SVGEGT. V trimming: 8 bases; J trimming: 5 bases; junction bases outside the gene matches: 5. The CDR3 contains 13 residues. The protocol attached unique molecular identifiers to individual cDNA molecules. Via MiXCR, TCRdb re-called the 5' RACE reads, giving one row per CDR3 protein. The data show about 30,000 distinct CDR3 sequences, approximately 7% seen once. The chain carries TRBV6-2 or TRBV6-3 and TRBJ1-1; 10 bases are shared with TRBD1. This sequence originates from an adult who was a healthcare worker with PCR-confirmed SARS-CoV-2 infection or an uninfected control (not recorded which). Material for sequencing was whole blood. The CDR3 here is CASGTGEFTEAFF. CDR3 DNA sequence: TGTGCCAGCGGGACAGGGGAATTTACTGAAGCTTTCTTT.